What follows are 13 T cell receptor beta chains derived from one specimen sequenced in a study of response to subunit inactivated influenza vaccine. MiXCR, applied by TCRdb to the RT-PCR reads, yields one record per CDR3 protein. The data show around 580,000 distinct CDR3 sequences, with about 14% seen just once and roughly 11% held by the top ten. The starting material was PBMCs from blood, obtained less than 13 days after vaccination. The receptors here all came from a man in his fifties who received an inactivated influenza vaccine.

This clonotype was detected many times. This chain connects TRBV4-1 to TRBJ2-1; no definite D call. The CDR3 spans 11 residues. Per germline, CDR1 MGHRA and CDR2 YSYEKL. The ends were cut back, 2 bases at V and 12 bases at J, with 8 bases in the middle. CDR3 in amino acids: CASSQTGSQFF. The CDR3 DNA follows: TGCGCCAGCAGCCAAACGGGCTCGCAGTTCTTC.

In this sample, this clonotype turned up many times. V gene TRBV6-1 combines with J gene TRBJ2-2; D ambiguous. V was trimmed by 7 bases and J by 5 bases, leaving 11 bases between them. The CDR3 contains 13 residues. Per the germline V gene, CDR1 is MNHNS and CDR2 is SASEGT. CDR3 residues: CASIAEKTGELFF. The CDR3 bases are TGTGCCAGCATTGCGGAGAAAACCGGGGAGCTGTTTTTT.

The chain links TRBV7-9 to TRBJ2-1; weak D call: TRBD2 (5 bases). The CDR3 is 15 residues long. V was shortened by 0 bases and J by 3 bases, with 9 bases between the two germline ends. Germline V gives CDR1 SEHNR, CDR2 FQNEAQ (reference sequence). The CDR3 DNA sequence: TGTGCCAGCAGCTTAGCGGGAGTCTTCTACAATGAGCAGTTCTTC. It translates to CASSLAGVFYNEQFF. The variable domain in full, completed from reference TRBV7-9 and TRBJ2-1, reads DTGVSQNPRHKITKRGQNVTFRCDPISEHNRLYWYRQTLGQGPEFLTYFQNEAQLEKSRLLSDRFSAERPKGSFSTLEIQRTEQGDSAMYLCASSLAGVFYNEQFFGPGTRLTVL.

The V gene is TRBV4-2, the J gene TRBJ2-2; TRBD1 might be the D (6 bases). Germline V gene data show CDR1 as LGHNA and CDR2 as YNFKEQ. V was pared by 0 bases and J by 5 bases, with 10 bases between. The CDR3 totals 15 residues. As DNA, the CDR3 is TGTGCCAGCAGCCAAGACAGGGGAGAAACCGGGGAGCTGTTTTTT. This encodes CASSQDRGETGELFF.

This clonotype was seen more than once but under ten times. The CDR3 coding sequence is TGTGCCAGCAGTTTATCGCGGTTACCGTCCACCGGGGAGCTGTTTTTT. Residues: CASSLSRLPSTGELFF. The rearrangement joins TRBV12-3 or TRBV12-4 to TRBJ2-2; D is uncertain. CDR3 length: 16 amino acids. The ends were cut back, 2 bases at V and 4 bases at J, with 14 bases in the middle.

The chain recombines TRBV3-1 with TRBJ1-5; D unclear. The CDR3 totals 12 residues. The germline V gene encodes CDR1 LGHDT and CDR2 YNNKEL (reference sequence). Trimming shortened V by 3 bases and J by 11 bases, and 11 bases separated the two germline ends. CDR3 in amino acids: CASSHAGRSQHF. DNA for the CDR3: TGTGCCAGCAGCCATGCCGGAAGGTCCCAGCATTTT. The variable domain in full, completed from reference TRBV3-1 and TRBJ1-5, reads DTAVSQTPKYLVTQMGNDKSIKCEQNLGHDTMYWYKQDSKKFLKIMFSYNNKELIINETVPNRFSPKSPDKAHLNLHINSLELGDSAVYFCASSHAGRSQHFGDGTRLSIL.

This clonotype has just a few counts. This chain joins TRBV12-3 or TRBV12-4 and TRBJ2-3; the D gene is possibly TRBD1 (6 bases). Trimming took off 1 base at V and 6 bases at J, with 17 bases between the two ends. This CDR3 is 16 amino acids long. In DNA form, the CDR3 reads TGTGCCAGCAGTTTAGGGGTGGTCCAGGGGACGGATACGCAGTATTTT. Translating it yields CASSLGVVQGTDTQYF.

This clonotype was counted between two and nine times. The CDR3, as DNA: TGTGCCAGCAGCCCCGGGACAGGAAAACAAGAGACCCAGTACTTC. It translates to CASSPGTGKQETQYF. The chain has TRBV11-2 and TRBJ2-5; 8 positions agree with TRBD1. The CDR3 covers 15 residues. From germline, CDR1 is SGHAT and CDR2 FQNNGV. Trimming cost V 5 bases and J 2 bases; bases outside gene matches: 7.

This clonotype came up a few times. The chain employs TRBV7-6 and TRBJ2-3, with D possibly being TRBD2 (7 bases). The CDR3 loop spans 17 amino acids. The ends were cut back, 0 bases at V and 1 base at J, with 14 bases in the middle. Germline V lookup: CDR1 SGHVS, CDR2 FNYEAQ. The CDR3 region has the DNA TGTGCCAGCAGCTTAGCGGCCGGGGGGCCTGGCACAGATACGCAGTATTTT. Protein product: CASSLAAGGPGTDTQYF.

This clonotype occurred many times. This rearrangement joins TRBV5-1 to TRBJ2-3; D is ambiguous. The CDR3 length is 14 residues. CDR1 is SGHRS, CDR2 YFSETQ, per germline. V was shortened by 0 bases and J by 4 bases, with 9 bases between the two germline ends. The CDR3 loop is CASSLGQESDTQYF. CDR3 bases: TGCGCCAGCAGCTTGGGGCAGGAGTCAGATACGCAGTATTTT.

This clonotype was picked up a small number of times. CDR3 nucleotide sequence: TGCGCCAGCAGCTTCGAGGGCTTTGGGGCCAACGTCCTGACTTTC. This codes for CASSFEGFGANVLTF. The V and J genes are TRBV5-1 and TRBJ2-6, with D possibly TRBD2 on 5 matching bases. The germline V gene has CDR1 SGHRS and CDR2 YFSETQ. Trimming stripped 2 bases from V and 3 bases from J, with 9 bases between. This CDR3 has 15 residues.

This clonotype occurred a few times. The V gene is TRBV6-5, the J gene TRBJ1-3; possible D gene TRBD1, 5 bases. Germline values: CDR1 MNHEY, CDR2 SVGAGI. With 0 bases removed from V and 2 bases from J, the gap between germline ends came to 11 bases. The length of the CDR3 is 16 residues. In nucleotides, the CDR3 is TGTGCCAGCAGTTACTCGGTCACAGGTCCTGGAAACACCATATATTTT. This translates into CASSYSVTGPGNTIYF.

Here the CDR3 reads CSAVDSNQPQHF. Written as DNA, the CDR3 is TGCAGTGCTGTGGACAGCAATCAGCCCCAGCATTTT. V usage is TRBV20-1 and J usage is TRBJ1-5; unclear D gene. In germline, CDR1 is DFQATT, CDR2 SNEGSKA (reference sequence). The CDR3 length is 12 residues. Trimming took 5 bases from V and 1 from J, leaving 6 bases between them.